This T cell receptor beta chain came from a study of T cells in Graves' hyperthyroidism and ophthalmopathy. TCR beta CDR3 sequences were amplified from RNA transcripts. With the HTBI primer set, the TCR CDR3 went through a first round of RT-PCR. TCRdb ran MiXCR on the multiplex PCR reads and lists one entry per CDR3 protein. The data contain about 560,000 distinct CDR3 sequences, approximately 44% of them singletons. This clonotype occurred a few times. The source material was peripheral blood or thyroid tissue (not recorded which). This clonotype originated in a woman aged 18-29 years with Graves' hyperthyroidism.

The CDR3 reads CATSEPAVQGDTQYF. The CDR3 nucleotides read TGTGCCACCAGTGAGCCGGCAGTCCAGGGAGATACGCAGTATTTT. The V and J genes are TRBV24-1 and TRBJ2-3; perhaps TRBD1 as D (5 bases). The germline gives CDR1 KGHDR, CDR2 SFDVKD. Between the trimmed V and J ends, which lost 4 bases and 5 bases, there was a span of 15 bases. This CDR3 spans 15 amino acids.